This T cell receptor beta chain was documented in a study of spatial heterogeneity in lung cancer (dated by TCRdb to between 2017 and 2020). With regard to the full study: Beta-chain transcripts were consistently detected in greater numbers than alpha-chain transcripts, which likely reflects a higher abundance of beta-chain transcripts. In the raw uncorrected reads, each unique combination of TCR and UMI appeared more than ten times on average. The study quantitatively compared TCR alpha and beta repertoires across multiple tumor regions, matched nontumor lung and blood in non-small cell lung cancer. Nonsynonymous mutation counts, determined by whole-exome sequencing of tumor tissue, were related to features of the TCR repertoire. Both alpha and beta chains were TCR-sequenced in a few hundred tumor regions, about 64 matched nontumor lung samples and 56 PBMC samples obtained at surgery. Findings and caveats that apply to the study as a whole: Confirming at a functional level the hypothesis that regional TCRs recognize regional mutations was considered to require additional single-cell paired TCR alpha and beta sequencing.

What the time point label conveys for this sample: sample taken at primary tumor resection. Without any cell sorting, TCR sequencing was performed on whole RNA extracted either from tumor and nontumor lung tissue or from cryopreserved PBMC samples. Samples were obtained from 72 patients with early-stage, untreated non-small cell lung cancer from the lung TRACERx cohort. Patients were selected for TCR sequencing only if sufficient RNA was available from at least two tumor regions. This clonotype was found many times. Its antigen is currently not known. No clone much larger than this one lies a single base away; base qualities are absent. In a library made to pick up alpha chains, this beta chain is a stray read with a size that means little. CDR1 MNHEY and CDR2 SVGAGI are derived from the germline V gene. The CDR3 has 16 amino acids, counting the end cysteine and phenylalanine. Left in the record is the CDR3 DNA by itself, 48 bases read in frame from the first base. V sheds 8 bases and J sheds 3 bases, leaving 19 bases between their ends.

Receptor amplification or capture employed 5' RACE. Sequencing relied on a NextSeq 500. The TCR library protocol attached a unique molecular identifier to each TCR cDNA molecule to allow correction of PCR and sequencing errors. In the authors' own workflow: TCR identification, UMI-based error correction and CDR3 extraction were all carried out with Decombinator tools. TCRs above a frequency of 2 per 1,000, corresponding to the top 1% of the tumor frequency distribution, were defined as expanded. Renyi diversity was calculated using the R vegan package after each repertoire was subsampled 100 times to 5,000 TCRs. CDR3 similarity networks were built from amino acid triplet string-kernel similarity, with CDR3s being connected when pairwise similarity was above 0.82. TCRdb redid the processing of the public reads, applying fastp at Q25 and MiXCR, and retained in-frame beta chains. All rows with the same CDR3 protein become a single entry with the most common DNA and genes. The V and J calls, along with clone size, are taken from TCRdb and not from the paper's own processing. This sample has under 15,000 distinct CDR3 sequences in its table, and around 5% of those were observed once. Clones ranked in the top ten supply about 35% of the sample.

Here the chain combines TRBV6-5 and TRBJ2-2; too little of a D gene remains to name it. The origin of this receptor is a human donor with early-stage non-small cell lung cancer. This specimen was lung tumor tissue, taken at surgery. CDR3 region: CASARAQQQYTGELFF. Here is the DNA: TGTGCCAGCGCTAGGGCCCAACAGCAGTACACCGGGGAGCTGTTTTTT.